This T cell receptor beta chain stems from a study of blood T cells in healthy people across ages. General study results and limits: Estimated diversity that came from one million T cells was considered an underestimate.

Deletions cut 4 bases from V and 2 bases from J, with 15 bases between. The CDR3 sequence is 17 residues long. CDR1 and CDR2 from the germline V gene are MDHEN and SYDVKM. A second PCR, run for about 7 to 11 cycles, used a sample-barcoded 5' primer plus a J-beta primer mix. A minimum of 3 million CDR3-containing paired-end reads was obtained for each sample. TCRdb redid the calling of the 5' RACE reads with MiXCR, one entry per CDR3 protein. The table lists around 1,000,000 distinct CDR3 sequences, around two fifths of them singletons. Donors were systemically healthy Caucasian individuals from Russia aged about 6 to 95 years. Per-sample PBMC isolation yielded at least 6 million cells. This clonotype was counted between two and nine times. Its matching antigen is unknown.

This sequence joins TRBV28 and TRBJ2-6, with D possibly TRBD1 on 5 matching bases. The sequenced sample consisted of blood. This sequence originates from a man between 18 and 35 years old in good health. CDR3 in DNA: TGTGCCAGCAGTTCTAAACGGACATACGCTGGGGCCAACGTCCTGACTTTC. Its translation: CASSSKRTYAGANVLTF.